The next 24 T cell receptor beta chains were all read from a single sample in a study of blood T cell repertoires in COVID-19. TCRdb's copy holds only in-frame clones and misses some; the assay was immunoSEQ multiplex PCR. The sample holds more than 140,000 clones; 80% to 90% are singletons and the top ten take about 1.5%. Material for sequencing was peripheral blood. These receptors came from a woman in her sixties or seventies with acute or convalescent COVID-19.

This rearrangement joins TRBV27 to TRBJ2-7; 8 bases are shared with TRBD2. Germline CDR1 is MNHEY and CDR2 is SMNVEV (reference sequence). V lost 6 bases to trimming and J lost 9 bases; unmatched junction nucleotides: 10. This CDR3 is 13 amino acids long. The CDR3: CASSVAGTLGQYF. As DNA, the CDR3 is TGTGCCAGCAGCGTAGCGGGGACCCTTGGGCAGTACTTC.

This chain connects TRBV5-1 to TRBJ1-3; 10 positions match TRBD1. There are 15 residues in the CDR3. Trimming took 6 bases from V and 3 from J; bases not matched to a gene: 6. Germline-derived CDR1 and CDR2 are SGHRS and YFSETQ. CDR3 amino acids: CASTLGTGDGNTIYF. CDR3 DNA: TGCGCCAGCACCTTAGGGACAGGGGATGGAAACACCATATATTTT.

The gene calls are TRBV11-2 and TRBJ2-5, with TRBD2 matching over 7 bases. After removal of 5 bases from V and 3 bases from J, the junction contained 9 bases not matched to a gene. There are 15 residues in the CDR3. CDR1 is SGHAT, CDR2 FQNNGV, per germline. The CDR3 coding sequence is TGTGCCAGCAGCCTCAACCCGGGGGGTAAAGAGACCCAGTACTTC. Residues: CASSLNPGGKETQYF.

The CDR3 bases are TGTGCCAGCAGCGTGGGCTCTTCACCCCTCCACTTT. Translated, it gives CASSVGSSPLHF. The genes are TRBV9 and TRBJ1-6, with D uncertain. The CDR3 has 12 residues. The germline V gene has CDR1 SGDLS and CDR2 YYNGEE. Trimming pared 2 bases from V and 9 bases from J, leaving 6 bases between.

The rearrangement joins TRBV6-1 to TRBJ2-4; TRBD2 aligns across 10 bases. Germline CDR1 is MNHNS and CDR2 is SASEGT. J lost 7 bases, V lost 4 bases, and 10 bases had no gene match. The CDR3 spans 16 residues. The CDR3 here is CASSGLAGEKWNIQYF. The CDR3 DNA is TGTGCCAGCAGTGGGCTAGCGGGGGAAAAATGGAACATTCAGTACTTC.

This clone has more than one count but fewer than ten. V usage is TRBV4-1 and J usage is TRBJ1-2, with 7 bases identical to TRBD1. J was trimmed by 4 bases and V by 2 bases; bases with no gene match: 10. The CDR3 covers 16 residues. CDR1 is MGHRA, CDR2 YSYEKL, per germline. CDR3 sequence: CASSQPTTGRSYGYTF. Here the CDR3 DNA reads TGCGCCAGCAGCCAACCAACGACAGGGCGTAGCTATGGCTACACCTTC.

This clone was counted once. Other DNA sequences in the same sample also yield this CDR3. V and J are TRBV5-1 and TRBJ2-7, with 8 bases fitting TRBD1. The trim removed 1 base at V and 1 base at J, leaving 4 bases unmatched. The CDR3 has 15 residues. Germline V gene sequence: CDR1 SGHRS, CDR2 YFSETQ. CDR3 sequence: CASSLQGASSYEQYF. The CDR3 coding sequence is TGCGCCAGCAGCTTGCAGGGGGCGTCTTCCTACGAGCAGTACTTC.

The genes are TRBV4-2 and TRBJ2-7, with D maybe TRBD2 (5 bases). From germline, CDR1 is LGHNA and CDR2 YNFKEQ. V dropped 3 bases and J dropped 1 base, with 19 bases sitting between them. This CDR3 region has 17 residues. CDR3 sequence reads: CASSHLRTQRGSYEQYF. In DNA, the CDR3 is TGTGCCAGCAGCCATCTTAGGACCCAGAGAGGGTCCTACGAGCAGTACTTC.

The gene calls are TRBV6-5 and TRBJ2-7; D is unclear. The CDR3 totals 11 residues. Trimming took 6 bases from V and 5 from J, leaving 8 bases between them. The V gene's germline CDR1 is MNHEY and CDR2 SVGAGI. In nucleotides, the CDR3 is TGTGCCAGCAGCCCCCTCGACGAGCAGTACTTC. Its protein product is CASSPLDEQYF.

The CDR3 sequence is CASSLGRLAGHSYGYTF. The CDR3 DNA reads as TGTGCCAGCAGCTTAGGCCGGCTGGCCGGACACAGCTATGGCTACACCTTC. The chain recombines TRBV13 with TRBJ1-2; tentatively, D is TRBD1 (5 bases). Per germline, CDR1 PRHDT and CDR2 FYEKMQ (reference sequence). Trimming took off 0 bases at V and 4 bases at J, with 18 bases between the two ends. The CDR3 runs to 17 residues.

The rearrangement uses TRBV6-5 and TRBJ1-1, with D perhaps TRBD1 (6 bases). The CDR3 runs 14 residues. The germline V gene encodes CDR1 MNHEY and CDR2 SVGAGI. V lost 6 bases and J 0 bases, leaving 11 bases between the germline ends. CDR3 residues: CASSRQVLNTEAFF. The CDR3 nucleotides read TGTGCCAGCAGCCGACAGGTGCTGAACACTGAAGCTTTCTTT.

This clone appeared once. The CDR3 sequence is CASSETGVLYGYTF. Here the CDR3 DNA reads TGTGCCAGCAGTGAGACAGGGGTCCTATATGGCTACACCTTC. The chain employs TRBV2 and TRBJ1-2, with 8 bases identical to TRBD1. The CDR3 runs 14 residues. With 3 bases clipped from V and 5 bases from J, the junction kept 5 bases outside the gene matches. Per germline, CDR1 SNHLY and CDR2 FYNNEI.

This clone turned up a few times. The chain uses TRBV7-2 and TRBJ1-1, with D perhaps matching TRBD1 (5 bases). V was clipped by 1 base and J by 4 bases, with 13 bases between them. CDR3 size: 15 residues. Germline loops: CDR1 SGHTA, CDR2 FQGNSA. CDR3 sequence (DNA): TGTGCCAGCAGCTTAGAAGGGGTGAGTTTCACTGAAGCTTTCTTT. Protein product: CASSLEGVSFTEAFF.

This clone has more than one count but fewer than ten. The rearrangement uses TRBV15 and TRBJ1-1; TRBD1 agrees at 10 bases. CDR1 is LNHNV, CDR2 YYDKDF, per germline (reference sequence). The CDR3 is 14 residues long. V lost 5 bases and J lost 3; bases outside the gene matches: 3. CDR3 coding DNA: TGTGCCACCAGCGGGACAGGGGCTTACACTGAAGCTTTCTTT. As protein: CATSGTGAYTEAFF.

This chain uses TRBV4-1 with TRBJ1-6; a weak D match, TRBD1 (5 bases). Trimming removed 0 bases from V and 6 bases from J, with 9 bases in between. This CDR3 comprises 15 residues. Germline values: CDR1 MGHRA, CDR2 YSYEKL. The CDR3 DNA reads as TGCGCCAGCAGCCAAGAACAGGTCCTTAATTCACCCCTCCACTTT. Protein product: CASSQEQVLNSPLHF.

This clone was counted a few times. CDR3 loop: CASSTPSGGSYNEQFF. The CDR3 bases are TGTGCCAGCAGCACCCCCAGCGGGGGTTCCTACAATGAGCAGTTCTTC. This sequence joins TRBV7-2 and TRBJ2-1; TRBD2 matches 8 bases. CDR3 length: 16 amino acids. Germline V gives CDR1 SGHTA, CDR2 FQGNSA. The trim removed 5 bases at V and 1 base at J, leaving 7 bases unmatched.

The chain couples TRBV10-3 to TRBJ1-1; 10 bases fit TRBD1. Per the germline V gene, CDR1 is ENHRY and CDR2 is SYGVKD. The CDR3 has 13 residues. V trimming: 6 bases; J trimming: 7 bases; junction bases outside the gene matches: 5. CDR3 residues: CAISRQGADEAFF. The CDR3 DNA sequence: TGTGCCATCAGCAGACAGGGGGCGGATGAAGCTTTCTTT.

The chain joins TRBV19 to TRBJ1-6; the D is unclear. V was pared by 3 bases and J by 15 bases, with 18 bases between. The CDR3 loop spans 14 amino acids. Germline lookup yields CDR1 LNHDA and CDR2 SQIVND (reference sequence). The CDR3 spells CASSIDGATELLHF. In DNA, the CDR3 is TGTGCCAGTAGTATTGATGGAGCCACTGAACTCCTCCACTTT. Drawing the rest from reference TRBV19 and TRBJ1-6, the complete variable domain is DGGITQSPKYLFRKEGQNVTLSCEQNLNHDAMYWYRQDPGQGLRLIYYSQIVNDFQKGDIAEGYSVSREKKESFPLTVTSAQKNPTAFYLCASSIDGATELLHFGNGTRLTVT.

This clone was counted only a few times. Here the CDR3 reads CASSFPAWTGGYEQYF. As DNA, the CDR3 is TGTGCCAGCAGTTTTCCCGCGTGGACAGGGGGCTACGAGCAGTACTTC. The V call is TRBV28, the J call TRBJ2-7; 10 bases align to TRBD1. The germline V gene encodes CDR1 MDHEN and CDR2 SYDVKM. J was trimmed by 3 bases and V by 3 bases; bases with no gene match: 8. The CDR3 loop spans 16 amino acids.

This chain uses TRBV5-4 with TRBJ2-7, with TRBD1 matching 10 bases. V shed 3 bases and J 7 bases; nucleotides not matched to a gene: 4. Germline CDR1 is SGHNT and CDR2 is YYREEE (reference sequence). This CDR3 has 13 amino acids. CDR3 sequence: CASSYDRGREQYF. Here the CDR3 DNA reads TGTGCCAGCAGCTACGACAGGGGGCGGGAGCAGTACTTC.

This chain uses TRBV19 with TRBJ1-1; perhaps TRBD1 as D (6 bases). The CDR3 contains 14 residues. With 3 bases removed from V and 2 bases from J, the gap between germline ends came to 10 bases. Germline lookup yields CDR1 LNHDA and CDR2 SQIVND (reference sequence). The CDR3, as DNA: TGTGCCAGTAGTATCCAGGGGTCCAACACTGAAGCTTTCTTT. Translated, it gives CASSIQGSNTEAFF.

V and J are TRBV5-1 and TRBJ2-5; unclear D gene. Germline values: CDR1 SGHRS, CDR2 YFSETQ. This CDR3 has 13 amino acids. Trimming left V 0 bases short and J 2 bases short, with 5 bases between. The CDR3 loop reads CASSLGPQETQYF. In nucleotides, the CDR3 is TGCGCCAGCAGCTTGGGGCCTCAAGAGACCCAGTACTTC.

The chain uses TRBV4-2 and TRBJ2-7; the match to TRBD1 covers 7 bases. The CDR3 length is 15 residues. Germline V gene sequence: CDR1 LGHNA, CDR2 YNFKEQ. After removal of 0 bases from V and 6 bases from J, the junction contained 8 bases not matched to a gene. The DNA of the CDR3 is TGTGCCAGCAGCCAAGAGGTGACAGGGTCGTTCGAGCAGTACTTC. This sequence encodes CASSQEVTGSFEQYF.

The chain uses TRBV19 and TRBJ1-5; 7 nucleotides agree with TRBD1. V shed 0 bases, J shed 3 bases, and the junction held 14 bases outside the gene matches. The CDR3 loop spans 19 amino acids. The germline CDR1 and CDR2 sequences are LNHDA and SQIVND (reference sequence). The CDR3 sequence: CASSIETGPIPRLNQPQHF. As DNA, the CDR3 is TGTGCCAGTAGTATAGAGACAGGGCCCATCCCCAGGCTCAATCAGCCCCAGCATTTT.